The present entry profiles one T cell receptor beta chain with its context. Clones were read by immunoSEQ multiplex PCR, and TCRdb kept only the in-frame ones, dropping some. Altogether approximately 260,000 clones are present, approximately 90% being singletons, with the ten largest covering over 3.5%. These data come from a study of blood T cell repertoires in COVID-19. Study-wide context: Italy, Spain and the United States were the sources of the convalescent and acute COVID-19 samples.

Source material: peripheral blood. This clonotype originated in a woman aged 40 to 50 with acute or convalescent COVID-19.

The CDR3 nucleotides read TGTGCCAGCTCCCCGGGACAGGTGACCTCTGGAAACACCATATATTTT. Encoded protein: CASSPGQVTSGNTIYF. The chain is built from TRBV18 and TRBJ1-3, with TRBD1 identical over 8 bases. The CDR3 sequence is 16 residues long. Germline V gives CDR1 KGHSH, CDR2 LQKENI. V was clipped by 6 bases and J by 0 bases; unmatched bases: 7.